The 4 T cell receptor beta chains below all came from one sample that was sequenced in a study of blood T cell repertoires in COVID-19. The assay was immunoSEQ multiplex PCR, and TCRdb's table has in-frame clones only and misses some. The sample comprises around 150,000 clones, 84% of which are singletons, and roughly 19% rests with the top ten. Material for sequencing was peripheral blood. These receptors came from a woman aged 80 or older with acute or convalescent COVID-19.

CDR3 nucleotide sequence: TGTGCCAGCCGTCGACAGGACAACACTGAAGCTTTCTTT. Protein product: CASRRQDNTEAFF. The gene calls are TRBV9 and TRBJ1-1; weak D call: TRBD1 (6 bases). The CDR3 consists of 13 residues. Germline V gene lookup returns CDR1 SGDLS and CDR2 YYNGEE. Deletions cut 7 bases from V and 2 bases from J, with 12 bases between.

This clone has a handful of counts. The chain links TRBV6-1 to TRBJ1-5; 7 bases match TRBD1. Per the germline V gene, CDR1 is MNHNS and CDR2 is SASEGT. The V gene end was trimmed by 2 bases and the J gene end by 5 bases; junction bases not matched to a gene: 3. CDR3 length: 14 amino acids. The CDR3 is CASSETRGDQPQHF. CDR3 bases: TGTGCCAGCAGTGAAACCAGGGGGGATCAGCCCCAGCATTTT.

The table lists this clone with a count of one. The chain carries TRBV18 and TRBJ1-1; TRBD1 agrees at 7 bases. The CDR3 is 13 amino acids. The V gene end was trimmed by 3 bases and the J gene end by 6 bases; junction bases not matched to a gene: 4. The germline V gene has CDR1 KGHSH and CDR2 LQKENI. The CDR3 DNA sequence: TGTGCCAGCTCACCCAGACAGGGACCTGAAGCTTTCTTT. This sequence encodes CASSPRQGPEAFF.

The chain employs TRBV10-1 and TRBJ1-3, with a tentative D call TRBD1 (5 bases). This CDR3 is built from 13 residues. V was shortened by 4 bases and J by 1 base, with 5 bases between the two germline ends. From germline, CDR1 is WNHNN and CDR2 SYGVQD (reference sequence). CDR3 sequence: CASSGQSGNTIYF. For the CDR3, the DNA is TGCGCCAGCAGTGGACAGTCTGGAAACACCATATATTTT.